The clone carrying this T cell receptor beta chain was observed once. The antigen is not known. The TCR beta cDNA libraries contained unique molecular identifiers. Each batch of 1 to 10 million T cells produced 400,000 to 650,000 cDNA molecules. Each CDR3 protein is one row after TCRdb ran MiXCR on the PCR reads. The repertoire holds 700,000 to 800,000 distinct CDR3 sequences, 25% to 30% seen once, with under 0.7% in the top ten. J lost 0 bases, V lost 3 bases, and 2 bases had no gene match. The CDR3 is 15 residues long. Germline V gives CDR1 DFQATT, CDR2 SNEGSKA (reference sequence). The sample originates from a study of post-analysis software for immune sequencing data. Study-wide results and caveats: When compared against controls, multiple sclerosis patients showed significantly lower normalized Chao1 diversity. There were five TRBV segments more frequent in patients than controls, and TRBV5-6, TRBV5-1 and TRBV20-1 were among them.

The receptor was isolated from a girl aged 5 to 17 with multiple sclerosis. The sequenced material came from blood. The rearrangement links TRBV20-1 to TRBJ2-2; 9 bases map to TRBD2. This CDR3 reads CSASTSGPNTGELFF. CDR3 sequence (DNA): TGCAGTGCTAGTACTAGCGGGCCGAACACCGGGGAGCTGTTTTTT.